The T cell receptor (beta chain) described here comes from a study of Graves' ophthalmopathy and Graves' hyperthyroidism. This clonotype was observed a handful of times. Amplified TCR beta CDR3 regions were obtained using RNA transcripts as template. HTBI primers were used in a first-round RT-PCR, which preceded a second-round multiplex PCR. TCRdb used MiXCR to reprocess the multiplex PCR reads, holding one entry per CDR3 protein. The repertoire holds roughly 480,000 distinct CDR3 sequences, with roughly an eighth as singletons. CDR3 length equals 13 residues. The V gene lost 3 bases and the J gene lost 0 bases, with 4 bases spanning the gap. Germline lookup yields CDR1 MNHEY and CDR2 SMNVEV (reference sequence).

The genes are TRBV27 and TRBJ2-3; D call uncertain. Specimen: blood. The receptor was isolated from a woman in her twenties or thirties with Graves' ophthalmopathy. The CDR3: CASSFSSTDTQYF. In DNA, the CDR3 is TGTGCCAGCAGTTTTAGTAGCACAGATACGCAGTATTTT.